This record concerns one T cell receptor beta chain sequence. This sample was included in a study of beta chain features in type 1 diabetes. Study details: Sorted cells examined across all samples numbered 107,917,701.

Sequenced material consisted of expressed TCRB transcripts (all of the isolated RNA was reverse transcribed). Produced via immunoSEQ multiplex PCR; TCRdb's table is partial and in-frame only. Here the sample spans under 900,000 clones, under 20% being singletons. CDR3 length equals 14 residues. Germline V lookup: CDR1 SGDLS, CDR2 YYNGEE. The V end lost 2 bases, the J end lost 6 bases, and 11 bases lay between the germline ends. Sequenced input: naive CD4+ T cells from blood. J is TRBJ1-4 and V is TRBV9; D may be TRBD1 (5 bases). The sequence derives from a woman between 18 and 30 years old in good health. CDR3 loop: CASSVSRGDEKLFF. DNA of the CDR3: TGTGCCAGCAGCGTTAGTCGGGGGGATGAAAAACTGTTTTTT.